These T cell receptor beta chains were read from a single sample in a study of T-cell memory formation after mild COVID-19. TCRdb used MiXCR to reprocess the 5' RACE reads, holding one entry per CDR3 protein. The sample lists roughly 370,000 distinct CDR3 sequences, 16% occurring once. Sequencing was done on a sample of PBMCs or a T cell subset sorted from them (not recorded which). The receptors originated from a young man who had mild COVID-19 (a few samples of this study predate the infection). Cell type and time point are not known. Both conserved end residues are part of each CDR3. A D gene is named only where the DNA matches it firmly. The size field is filled for only some rows; it gives once, few, many or a size class.

TRBD2	few	TRBV4-1	CASSQDRLAGGFTDTQYF
NA	NA	TRBV6-5	CASSYSSRGAAFF
TRBD1	few	TRBV9	CASSALPGQGGEQYF
NA	many	TRBV20-1	CSAPDRSSYNSPLHF
TRBD2	NA	TRBV24-1	CATSDWGGGDTQYF
NA	NA	TRBV7-9	CASSLVTSTDTQYF
TRBD1	many	TRBV5-1	CASSHSRTGITDTQYF
NA	NA	TRBV10-3	CAISTSGENQPQHF
NA	NA	TRBV27	CASTKGGLGTEAFF
TRBD2	NA	TRBV5-1	CASSLARRGANTGELFF
TRBD2	NA	TRBV5-1	CASSSGAGVPDTQYF
TRBD1	NA	TRBV15	CATSLDRVGQPQHF
NA	NA	TRBV10-3	CAISERREETQYF
TRBD2	NA	TRBV11-2	CASSYLVPVSSGVPIGYEQYF
NA	few	TRBV6-5	CASSNNGQPSTDTQYF
TRBD2	few	TRBV27	CASSPSGASFDIQYF
NA	NA	TRBV7-7	CASSLADGGELFF
TRBD2	many	TRBV12-3/TRBV12-4	CASSPGLAGGDTQYF